The 28 T cell receptor beta chains listed next were all sequenced from one sample in a study of blood T cell repertoires in COVID-19. Some clones are missing from TCRdb's copy, which holds only in-frame ones; the method was immunoSEQ multiplex PCR. The sample lists more than 95,000 clones, roughly 87% occurring once. The material sequenced was peripheral blood. The receptors shown here come from a human donor in a cohort sampled during active COVID-19.

The gene calls are TRBV5-4 and TRBJ2-1; D is undetermined. V gave up 2 bases and J gave up 4 bases, with 16 bases separating them. The CDR3 length is 16 residues. Germline V gives CDR1 SGHNT, CDR2 YYREEE (reference sequence). The chain's CDR3 is CASSFGWADQYNEQFF. In nucleotides, the CDR3 is TGTGCCAGCAGCTTCGGTTGGGCAGACCAATACAATGAGCAGTTCTTC.

This clone appeared once. This chain connects TRBV18 to TRBJ2-3, with TRBD1 matching 8 bases. CDR1 is KGHSH and CDR2 is LQKENI in the germline V gene. V lost 2 bases and J lost 6; bases outside the gene matches: 4. This CDR3 region has 14 residues. CDR3: CASSPATGVDTQYF. CDR3 coding DNA: TGTGCCAGCTCACCAGCGACAGGGGTGGATACGCAGTATTTT.

The J gene is TRBJ2-5, the V gene TRBV6-5; 10 nucleotides match TRBD2. Trimming at V came to 2 bases and at J to 5 bases, leaving 2 bases not matched to a gene. The CDR3 totals 14 residues. The germline V gene encodes CDR1 MNHEY and CDR2 SVGAGI. The CDR3 DNA sequence: TGTGCCAGCAGTTACAGACTAGCGGGCGAGACCCAGTACTTC. Translating gives CASSYRLAGETQYF.

This clone has just a few counts. The chain combines TRBV2 with TRBJ1-2; D gene unclear. There are 14 residues in the CDR3. V dropped 5 bases and J dropped 7 bases, with 17 bases sitting between them. Germline V CDR1 and CDR2: SNHLY, FYNNEI. CDR3 sequence reads: CASSTHEGVGGYTF. The CDR3 region has the DNA TGTGCCAGCAGTACACACGAGGGAGTGGGTGGCTACACCTTC.

J is TRBJ2-4 and V is TRBV5-5; D gene unclear. This CDR3 comprises 16 residues. Germline CDR1 reads SGHKS; CDR2 reads YYEKEE (reference sequence). Trimming cost V 1 base and J 0 bases, with 11 bases left between them. In DNA, the CDR3 is TGTGCCAGCAGCTTGTCCCTCGGTCTAGCCAAAAACATTCAGTACTTC. It is translated as CASSLSLGLAKNIQYF.

The chain recombines TRBV18 with TRBJ1-5; tentatively, D is TRBD1 (6 bases). The CDR3 loop spans 15 amino acids. Trimming pared 6 bases from V and 0 bases from J, leaving 12 bases between. Germline assignment: CDR1 KGHSH and CDR2 LQKENI. The CDR3 region is CASSQEGGSNQPQHF. The CDR3, as DNA: TGTGCCAGCTCCCAGGAAGGGGGTAGCAATCAGCCCCAGCATTTT.

The genes are TRBV7-2 and TRBJ1-5; maybe TRBD1 (6 bases). Germline V gives CDR1 SGHTA, CDR2 FQGNSA. The CDR3 has 17 amino acids. The V end was cut by 2 bases, the J end by 6 bases, with 20 bases between. CDR3 region: CASSLSYRAIASQPQHF. The CDR3 DNA is TGTGCCAGCAGCTTAAGCTACAGGGCCATAGCAAGTCAGCCCCAGCATTTT.

V is TRBV27 and J is TRBJ1-1, with a possible D match to TRBD1 (5 bases). Trimming cost V 3 bases and J 5 bases, with 19 bases left between them. The germline gives CDR1 MNHEY, CDR2 SMNVEV (reference sequence). The CDR3 runs 16 residues. CDR3 coding DNA: TGTGCCAGCAGTTTTCGCGGGGCCGGGCTGGGGACTGAAGCTTTCTTT. It translates to CASSFRGAGLGTEAFF.

The chain's CDR3 is CASGLTAADTQYF. CDR3 DNA: TGTGCTAGTGGTCTCACAGCTGCAGATACGCAGTATTTT. The chain uses TRBV12-5 and TRBJ2-3; D call uncertain. From germline, CDR1 is LGHNT and CDR2 FRNRAP. V was cut by 5 bases and J by 4 bases, with 10 bases left in between. The CDR3 is 13 residues long.

The J gene is TRBJ2-7, the V gene TRBV10-2; perhaps TRBD2 as D (6 bases). CDR3 length: 14 amino acids. The germline V and J ends were trimmed by 7 bases and 10 bases, with 23 bases remaining between them. The germline CDR1 and CDR2 sequences are WSHSY and SAAADI. The CDR3 DNA reads as TGCGCCAGCAAGAACCCAGGGCGGGGAAGGGAACAGTACTTC. Residues: CASKNPGRGREQYF.

The gene calls are TRBV27 and TRBJ1-2, with D tentatively TRBD1 (5 bases). V dropped 9 bases and J dropped 4 bases, with 18 bases sitting between them. CDR3 length: 14 residues. Germline loops: CDR1 MNHEY, CDR2 SMNVEV (reference sequence). CDR3 protein: CARGTEPGFYGYTF. The CDR3, as DNA: TGTGCCAGGGGTACGGAGCCAGGGTTCTATGGCTACACCTTC.

This chain links TRBV7-9 with TRBJ2-2; 10 bases map to TRBD1. From germline, CDR1 is SEHNR and CDR2 FQNEAQ (reference sequence). The J segment lost 3 bases and the V segment lost 4 bases, leaving 5 bases of the junction unmatched. The CDR3 has 16 amino acids. The CDR3 is CASSSRDRGYTGELFF. DNA for the CDR3: TGTGCCAGCAGCTCCCGGGACAGGGGATACACCGGGGAGCTGTTTTTT.

The genes are TRBV5-1 and TRBJ2-1; 7 bases match TRBD1. The CDR3 loop spans 16 amino acids. Germline-derived CDR1 and CDR2 are SGHRS and YFSETQ. J lost 0 bases, V lost 2 bases, and 5 bases had no gene match. CDR3 protein: CASSFDRASSYNEQFF. The CDR3 DNA sequence: TGCGCCAGCAGCTTCGACAGGGCGAGCTCCTACAATGAGCAGTTCTTC.

This clone was recorded at least ten times. The V and J genes are TRBV3-1 (or the pseudogene TRBV3-2) and TRBJ1-5; TRBD1 might be the D (6 bases). Trimming took 4 bases from V and 2 from J, leaving 6 bases between them. The germline CDR1 and CDR2 sequences are LGHDT and YNNKEL (reference sequence). The CDR3 runs 13 residues. CDR3 amino acids: CASSRQGNQPQHF. DNA for the CDR3: TGTGCCAGCAGCCGACAGGGCAATCAGCCCCAGCATTTT.

The chain is built from TRBV3-1 (or the pseudogene TRBV3-2) and TRBJ2-4, with D tentatively TRBD1 (5 bases). The germline V gene has CDR1 LGHDT and CDR2 YNNKEL (reference sequence). The CDR3 is 15 residues long. V dropped 1 base and J dropped 0 bases, with 7 bases sitting between them. The CDR3 DNA is TGTGCCAGCAGCCAAGGACAGATAGCCAAAAACATTCAGTACTTC. As protein: CASSQGQIAKNIQYF.

This chain links TRBV6-5 with TRBJ2-7; 8 positions match TRBD1. The V gene's germline CDR1 is MNHEY and CDR2 SVGAGI. The CDR3 contains 15 residues. The V and J ends lost 8 bases and 0 bases, in that order; junction bases with no gene match: 9. CDR3 DNA sequence: TGTGCCAGCGGAATGACAGGGGCCCTCTCCTACGAGCAGTACTTC. Translated, it gives CASGMTGALSYEQYF.

This chain links TRBV25-1 with TRBJ1-2, with D perhaps TRBD1 (5 bases). Per the germline V gene, CDR1 is MGHDK and CDR2 is SYGVNS. The CDR3 consists of 15 residues. The V and J ends lost 1 base and 2 bases respectively, with 11 bases between them. CDR3 coding DNA: TGTGCCAGCAGTGAATCCCTGGGGGGAAACTATGGCTACACCTTC. Amino acid sequence: CASSESLGGNYGYTF.

This chain links TRBV19 with TRBJ1-5, with TRBD1 matching 7 bases. CDR1 and CDR2 from the germline V gene are LNHDA and SQIVND (reference sequence). Trimming removed 3 bases from V and 5 bases from J; junction bases left unmatched: 10. The CDR3 loop spans 16 amino acids. The CDR3 region is CASSIPDRAWDQPQHF. Here the CDR3 DNA reads TGTGCCAGTAGTATCCCCGACAGGGCTTGGGATCAGCCCCAGCATTTT.

This rearrangement joins TRBV24-1 to TRBJ2-2, with 11 nucleotides matching TRBD1. The CDR3 contains 15 residues. Trimming took 8 bases from V and 5 from J; bases not matched to a gene: 6. CDR1 KGHDR and CDR2 SFDVKD come from the germline V gene. The CDR3 region has the DNA TGTGCCACCATGACGGACAGGGGGCGGACCGGGGAGCTGTTTTTT. Its translation: CATMTDRGRTGELFF.

The rearrangement uses TRBV19 and TRBJ2-5; the D is unclear. This CDR3 comprises 9 residues. Germline loops: CDR1 LNHDA, CDR2 SQIVND (reference sequence). With 10 bases removed from V and 9 bases from J, the gap between germline ends came to 9 bases. CDR3: CAIPGPQYF. The CDR3 coding sequence is TGTGCCATCCCTGGCCCCCAGTACTTC.

The V gene is TRBV5-1, the J gene TRBJ1-1; TRBD1 aligns across 8 bases. The CDR3 runs to 17 residues. The ends lost 4 bases at V and 0 bases at J; junction bases unmatched: 11. Germline V CDR1 and CDR2: SGHRS, YFSETQ. The CDR3 spells CASSPWGTGQMNTEAFF. CDR3 nucleotide sequence: TGCGCCAGCAGCCCATGGGGGACAGGCCAGATGAACACTGAAGCTTTCTTT.

This clone was picked up one time. CDR3 sequence reads: CASSIGLAGVADTQYF. CDR3 bases: TGTGCCAGTAGTATAGGACTAGCGGGAGTAGCAGATACGCAGTATTTT. V and J are TRBV19 and TRBJ2-3; 12 bases map to TRBD2. Germline CDR1 reads LNHDA; CDR2 reads SQIVND (reference sequence). This CDR3 contains 16 residues. V dropped 1 base and J dropped 4; count of bases not matched to a gene: 3.

The chain links TRBV5-1 to TRBJ1-5; D is unclear. V dropped 0 bases and J dropped 1 base, with 8 bases sitting between them. The germline V gene encodes CDR1 SGHRS and CDR2 YFSETQ. The CDR3 spans 15 residues. As DNA, the CDR3 is TGCGCCAGCAGCTTGGTCGGGGAAAGCAATCAGCCCCAGCATTTT. Its translation is CASSLVGESNQPQHF. Full variable domain (outside the CDR3, taken from reference TRBV5-1 and TRBJ1-5): KAGVTQTPRYLIKTRGQQVTLSCSPISGHRSVSWYQQTPGQGLQFLFEYFSETQRNKGNFPGRFSGRQFSNSRSEMNVSTLELGDSALYLCASSLVGESNQPQHFGDGTRLSIL.

The J gene is TRBJ1-3, the V gene TRBV5-1; 7 bases align to TRBD1. The J segment lost 7 bases and the V segment lost 6 bases, leaving 10 bases of the junction unmatched. Germline V CDR1 and CDR2: SGHRS, YFSETQ. The CDR3 consists of 14 residues. CDR3: CASMAGTASNTIYF. The CDR3, as DNA: TGCGCCAGCATGGCCGGGACAGCTTCCAACACCATATATTTT.

The V gene is TRBV7-9, the J gene TRBJ2-7, with 10 bases lining up with TRBD1. V shed 5 bases, J shed 3 bases, and the junction held 10 bases outside the gene matches. CDR1 SEHNR and CDR2 FQNEAQ come from the germline V gene (reference sequence). This CDR3 spans 16 amino acids. This CDR3 is CASSTGRTGGDYEQYF. CDR3 sequence (DNA): TGTGCCAGCAGCACCGGGAGGACAGGGGGGGACTACGAGCAGTACTTC.

V gene TRBV3-1 (or the pseudogene TRBV3-2) combines with J gene TRBJ1-5; no firm D call. Germline CDR1 and CDR2: LGHDT and YNNKEL (reference sequence). The CDR3 is 13 residues long. The V end lost 2 bases, the J end lost 5 bases, and 7 bases lay between the germline ends. The CDR3 reads CASSQQVDQPQHF. The CDR3 bases are TGTGCCAGCAGCCAACAGGTAGATCAGCCCCAGCATTTT.

The gene calls are TRBV9 and TRBJ1-6; D is perhaps TRBD1 (6 bases). Deletions cut 4 bases from V and 8 bases from J, with 16 bases between. The length of the CDR3 is 15 residues. CDR1 and CDR2 (germline): SGDLS, YYNGEE. This CDR3 is CASSQGTARDSPLHF. The CDR3 bases are TGTGCCAGCAGCCAGGGGACGGCCAGGGATTCACCCCTCCACTTT. Filled out from reference TRBV9 and TRBJ1-6, the complete variable domain reads DSGVTQTPKHLITATGQRVTLRCSPRSGDLSVYWYQQSLDQGLQFLIQYYNGEERAKGNILERFSAQQFPDLHSELNLSSLELGDSALYFCASSQGTARDSPLHFGNGTRLTVT.

V usage is TRBV18 and J usage is TRBJ2-7, with TRBD2 matching over 9 bases. The CDR3 consists of 15 residues. Germline loops: CDR1 KGHSH, CDR2 LQKENI. The V gene end was trimmed by 4 bases and the J gene end by 2 bases; junction bases not matched to a gene: 6. CDR3 bases: TGTGCCAGCTCACTAGCGGGAGTCAACGCCTACGAGCAGTACTTC. Translation gives CASSLAGVNAYEQYF.